This TCR beta chain was sequenced in a study of shared clonotypes between healthy human individuals. Per germline, CDR1 SGHDT and CDR2 YYEEEE. The CDR3 covers 13 residues. With 7 bases removed from V and 5 bases from J, the gap between germline ends came to 15 bases. Libraries were prepared by immunoSEQ multiplex PCR; TCRdb keeps only in-frame clonotypes and omits some of them. The sample contains some 550,000 clones, more than 95% of which appear only once. Concerning this clone: Its cognate antigen is unknown.

Regarding the study as a whole: Incompleteness in sorted-subset sequencing, despite large depth, was shown by rarefaction. When compared with the clonotypes that were shared by all four sorted-subset donors, the non-shared clonotypes turned out to have lower generation probabilities.

J is TRBJ2-5 and V is TRBV5-6; D is possibly TRBD2 (6 bases). Source material: naive CD4+ T cells sorted from blood. Subset reported: CD45RA+ positively selected. The origin of this receptor is a woman between 25 and 40 years old in good health. CDR3 sequence (DNA): TGTGCCAGCGCAGGAGGGGATCGGGAGACCCAGTACTTC. Its translation is CASAGGDRETQYF.